This T cell receptor beta chain was profiled in a study of T-cell memory formation after mild COVID-19. About the research overall: For the most part, TCR clusters were specific to one donor. Study-wide findings and caveats: The SARS-CoV-2 specificity of second-wave clones reaching peak at day 37 remained unverified. From day 15 to 85, contracting clones were balanced between CD4 and CD8, whereas later expanders leaned toward CD4+.

As concerns this clonotype: Its matching antigen is unknown.

The CDR3 covers 15 residues. After removal of 3 bases from V and 4 bases from J, the junction contained 7 bases not matched to a gene. 5'RACE with constant-segment primers built TCRalpha and TCRbeta cDNA libraries with UMIs. MiXCR, run by TCRdb on the 5' RACE reads, gives a single entry per CDR3 protein. The sample lists 360,000 or so distinct CDR3 sequences; around 27% were seen once. The source is an adult woman who had mild COVID-19 (a few samples of this study predate the infection). Cell type and time point are not known. Sample: PBMCs or a T cell subset sorted from them (not recorded which). V gene TRBV12-3 or TRBV12-4 combines with J gene TRBJ2-3, with 7 positions matching TRBD2. The chain's CDR3 is CASSFWGGVADTQYF. The CDR3 coding sequence is TGTGCCAGCAGTTTTTGGGGGGGGGTTGCAGATACGCAGTATTTT.